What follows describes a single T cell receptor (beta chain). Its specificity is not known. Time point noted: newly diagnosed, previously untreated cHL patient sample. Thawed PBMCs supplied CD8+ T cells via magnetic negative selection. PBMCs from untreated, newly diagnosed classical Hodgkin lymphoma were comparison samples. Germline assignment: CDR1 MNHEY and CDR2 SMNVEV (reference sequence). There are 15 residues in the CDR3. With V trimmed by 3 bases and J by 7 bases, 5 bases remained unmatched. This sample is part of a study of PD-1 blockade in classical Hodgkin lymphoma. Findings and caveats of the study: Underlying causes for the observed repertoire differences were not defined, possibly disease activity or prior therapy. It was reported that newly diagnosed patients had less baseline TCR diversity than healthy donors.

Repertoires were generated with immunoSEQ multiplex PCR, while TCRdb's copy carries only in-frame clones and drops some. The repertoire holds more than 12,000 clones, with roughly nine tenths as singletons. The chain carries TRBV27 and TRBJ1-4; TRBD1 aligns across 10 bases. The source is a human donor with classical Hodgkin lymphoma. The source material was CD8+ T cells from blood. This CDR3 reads CASSLDGQGVEKLFF. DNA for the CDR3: TGTGCCAGCAGTTTGGATGGACAGGGGGTTGAAAAACTGTTTTTT.